Given below is one T cell receptor beta chain in context. The antigen is not known. Sequence at one end of the junction differs from germline and may be a read error. Thyroid surgery was performed in patients who had received no treatment beforehand. These data are taken from a study of metastatic and nonmetastatic thyroid tumors. Study observations and caveats: Malignant tumors reportedly showed significantly higher TCR beta diversity than benign nodules in both blood and tumor.

Under the authors' procedure: The study's classifier, a distant-metastasis tool for papillary thyroid cancer, was built using CDR3 differences across clinicopathological groups. TCRdb reassembled clones from the PCR reads with MiXCR. These V and J calls rely on TCRdb rather than the paper's analysis. The sample lists 65,000 or so clones, 4% to 5% occurring once. Looked up from germline, CDR1 is MNHNS and CDR2 is SASEGT. The CDR3 extends over 13 amino acids. This rearrangement joins TRBV6-1 to TRBJ2-1, with D unresolved. This TCR derives from a female donor with papillary thyroid cancer or a benign thyroid nodule (not recorded which). Some clones in this sample may be carry-over from other donors' samples. Sequencing used blood. The DNA of the CDR3 is TGTGCCAGCATCCCTATTGGTAGTGATGATCAGTTCTTC. It codes for CASIPIGSDDQFF.